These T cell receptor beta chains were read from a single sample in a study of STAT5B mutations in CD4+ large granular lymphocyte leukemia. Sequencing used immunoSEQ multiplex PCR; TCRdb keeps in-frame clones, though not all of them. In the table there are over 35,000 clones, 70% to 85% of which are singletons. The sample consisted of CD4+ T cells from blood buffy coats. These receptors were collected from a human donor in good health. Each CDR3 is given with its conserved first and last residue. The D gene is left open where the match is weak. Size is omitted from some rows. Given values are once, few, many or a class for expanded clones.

CDR3 protein: CAWSWDRGVGYTF
CDR3 DNA: TGTGCCTGGAGCTGGGACAGGGGGGTGGGCTACACCTTC
V gene: TRBV30
D gene: TRBD1
CDR3 length: 13
clone size: .
J gene: TRBJ1-2

CDR3 protein: CASSIGQDTDTQYF
CDR3 DNA: TGCGCCAGCAGCATCGGACAGGACACAGATACGCAGTATTTT
V gene: TRBV4-3
D gene: TRBD1
CDR3 length: 14
clone size: .
J gene: TRBJ2-3

CDR3 protein: CAWSPAMRSEQYF
CDR3 DNA: TGTGCCTGGAGTCCCGCGATGAGGTCCGAGCAGTACTTC
V gene: TRBV30
D gene: .
CDR3 length: 13
clone size: .
J gene: TRBJ2-7

CDR3 protein: CASSVVMGGQFF
CDR3 DNA: TGTGCCAGCAGTGTGGTCATGGGCGGGCAGTTCTTC
V gene: TRBV2
D gene: .
CDR3 length: 12
clone size: .
J gene: TRBJ2-1

CDR3 protein: CASSPRQGTSNQPQHF
CDR3 DNA: TGTGCCAGCTCACCAAGACAGGGGACCAGTAATCAGCCCCAGCATTTT
V gene: TRBV18
D gene: TRBD1
CDR3 length: 16
clone size: .
J gene: TRBJ1-5

CDR3 protein: CASSLGSGENQPQHF
CDR3 DNA: TGCGCCAGCAGCTTAGGGAGCGGCGAAAATCAGCCCCAGCATTTT
V gene: TRBV5-1
D gene: .
CDR3 length: 15
clone size: few
J gene: TRBJ1-5

CDR3 protein: CASSYYSSPADTQYF
CDR3 DNA: TGTGCCAGCAGCTACTATTCCTCACCGGCAGATACGCAGTATTTT
V gene: TRBV5-4
D gene: .
CDR3 length: 15
clone size: .
J gene: TRBJ2-3

CDR3 protein: CASSPGTSGSYNEQFF
CDR3 DNA: TGTGCCAGCAGTCCCGGGACTAGCGGAAGCTACAATGAGCAGTTCTTC
V gene: TRBV6-4
D gene: TRBD2
CDR3 length: 16
clone size: .
J gene: TRBJ2-1

CDR3 protein: CASSRAGTGQETQYF
CDR3 DNA: TGTGCCAGCAGCCGTGCCGGGACAGGGCAAGAGACCCAGTACTTC
V gene: TRBV5-5
D gene: TRBD1
CDR3 length: 15
clone size: .
J gene: TRBJ2-5

CDR3 protein: CASRSVSGALTTQYF
CDR3 DNA: TGTGCCAGCAGGTCTGTTAGCGGTGCCCTGACTACGCAGTACTTC
V gene: TRBV11-2
D gene: .
CDR3 length: 15
clone size: .
J gene: TRBJ2-7

CDR3 protein: CASRDRDRGELFF
CDR3 DNA: TGTGCCAGCCGGGACAGGGACCGTGGGGAGCTGTTTTTT
V gene: TRBV27
D gene: TRBD1
CDR3 length: 13
clone size: .
J gene: TRBJ2-2

CDR3 protein: CASSPRSSGTEQFF
CDR3 DNA: TGTGCCAGCAGCCCCCGGTCCAGCGGGACTGAGCAGTTCTTC
V gene: TRBV7-9
D gene: TRBD2
CDR3 length: 14
clone size: few
J gene: TRBJ2-1

CDR3 protein: CASSRGGSSYNSPLHF
CDR3 DNA: TGTGCCAGTAGCAGGGGGGGGAGCTCCTATAATTCACCCCTCCACTTT
V gene: TRBV19
D gene: TRBD1
CDR3 length: 16
clone size: .
J gene: TRBJ1-6

CDR3 protein: CATTDRANTGELFF
CDR3 DNA: TGTGCGACCACGGACAGGGCGAACACCGGGGAGCTGTTTTTT
V gene: TRBV2
D gene: TRBD1
CDR3 length: 14
clone size: .
J gene: TRBJ2-2

CDR3 protein: CASSVSGRELSYNEQFF
CDR3 DNA: TGTGCCAGCAGTGTGAGCGGGAGGGAACTCTCCTACAATGAGCAGTTCTTC
V gene: TRBV6-1
D gene: TRBD2
CDR3 length: 17
clone size: .
J gene: TRBJ2-1

CDR3 protein: CASSGPGGSVGEQYF
CDR3 DNA: TGTGCCAGCAGCGGGCCGGGGGGGTCCGTCGGCGAGCAGTACTTC
V gene: TRBV7-9
D gene: TRBD2
CDR3 length: 15
clone size: .
J gene: TRBJ2-7

CDR3 protein: CASSFTGQGNTEAFF
CDR3 DNA: TGTGCCAGCAGCTTTACTGGACAGGGGAACACTGAAGCTTTCTTT
V gene: TRBV7-3
D gene: TRBD1
CDR3 length: 15
clone size: .
J gene: TRBJ1-1

CDR3 protein: CASSLASTDTQYF
CDR3 DNA: TGTGCCAGCAGCTTAGCTAGCACAGATACGCAGTATTTT
V gene: TRBV5-4
D gene: .
CDR3 length: 13
clone size: .
J gene: TRBJ2-3

CDR3 protein: CASADGTARDEQYF
CDR3 DNA: TGTGCCAGTGCCGACGGGACAGCTAGGGACGAGCAGTACTTC
V gene: TRBV19
D gene: TRBD1
CDR3 length: 14
clone size: .
J gene: TRBJ2-7

CDR3 protein: CASSLRQGVENEQFF
CDR3 DNA: TGTGCCAGCAGCTTAAGACAGGGGGTAGAGAATGAGCAGTTCTTC
V gene: TRBV7-9
D gene: TRBD1
CDR3 length: 15
clone size: .
J gene: TRBJ2-1

CDR3 protein: CASSFGMGRVNTEAFF
CDR3 DNA: TGTGCCAGCAGCTTCGGGATGGGCAGAGTGAACACTGAAGCTTTCTTT
V gene: TRBV5-4
D gene: .
CDR3 length: 16
clone size: .
J gene: TRBJ1-1

CDR3 protein: CASSEATLGRLSYEQYF
CDR3 DNA: TGTGCCAGCAGTGAAGCGACCTTAGGAAGGCTATCCTACGAGCAGTACTTC
V gene: TRBV6-1
D gene: .
CDR3 length: 17
clone size: .
J gene: TRBJ2-7

CDR3 protein: CASRVGGANEKLFF
CDR3 DNA: TGTGCCAGTCGGGTCGGTGGTGCTAATGAAAAACTGTTTTTT
V gene: TRBV6-5
D gene: .
CDR3 length: 14
clone size: .
J gene: TRBJ1-4

CDR3 protein: CASTWFGTVQFF
CDR3 DNA: TGTGCCAGCACCTGGTTCGGGACAGTGCAGTTCTTC
V gene: TRBV2
D gene: TRBD1
CDR3 length: 12
clone size: .
J gene: TRBJ2-1

CDR3 protein: CASSLAPGGSEAFF
CDR3 DNA: TGTGCCAGCAGCTTGGCCCCAGGGGGCTCTGAAGCTTTCTTT
V gene: TRBV5-5
D gene: TRBD1
CDR3 length: 14
clone size: .
J gene: TRBJ1-1